The 32 T cell receptor beta chains reported below all come from one sample, sequenced in a study of metastatic and nonmetastatic thyroid tumors. All patients reached thyroid surgery having received no treatment beforehand. TCRdb recomputed clones from the PCR reads via MiXCR. This sample has around 36,000 clones, with 25% to 30% found just once. Sequenced material: blood. The source of these receptors is a female donor with papillary thyroid cancer or a benign thyroid nodule (not recorded which). Some clones in this sample may be carry-over from other donors' samples.

By sample fraction, this clone is medium-sized (0.01 to 0.1%). The genes are TRBV6-1 and TRBJ2-7, with 7 bases identical to TRBD2. The CDR3 spans 13 residues. CDR1 and CDR2 (germline): MNHNS, SASEGT. With 5 bases clipped from V and 2 bases from J, the junction kept 3 bases outside the gene matches. In DNA, the CDR3 is TGTGCCAGCAGTTGGGAGGGGACCTACGAGCAGTACTTC. As protein: CASSWEGTYEQYF.

This clone came up a few times. The J gene is TRBJ2-3, the V gene TRBV3-1; weak D call: TRBD2 (7 bases). CDR3 length equals 18 residues. The germline CDR1 and CDR2 sequences are LGHDT and YNNKEL (reference sequence). Trimming shortened V by 1 base and J by 7 bases, and 24 bases separated the two germline ends. The CDR3 sequence is CASSQVGGPREGTNTQYF. Written as DNA, the CDR3 is TGTGCCAGCAGCCAAGTGGGGGGCCCTAGGGAGGGGACGAATACGCAGTATTTT.

This clone was seen a handful of times. This chain uses TRBV27 with TRBJ2-7; no definite D call. With 5 bases removed from V and 3 bases from J, the gap between germline ends came to 14 bases. The CDR3 length is 14 residues. The germline V gene encodes CDR1 MNHEY and CDR2 SMNVEV (reference sequence). The CDR3: CASSEAQRNYEQYF. The CDR3 DNA reads as TGTGCCAGCAGTGAGGCACAGAGAAACTACGAGCAGTACTTC.

The sample holds many counts of this clone. This could be a read error, since a much larger clone is one nucleotide away. The V and J genes are TRBV25-1 and TRBJ2-1; 8 bases align to TRBD1. Per the germline V gene, CDR1 is MGHDK and CDR2 is SYGVNS. The CDR3 consists of 13 residues. Written as DNA, the CDR3 is TGTGTCAGCAGCAGGGGGCTGGGGAATGAGCAGTTCTTC. Translated: CVSSRGLGNEQFF. Supplemented by reference TRBV25-1 and TRBJ2-1, the full variable domain reads EADIYQTPRYLVIGTGKKITLECSQTMGHDKMYWYQQDPGMELHLIHYSYGVNSTEKGDLSSESTVSRIRTEHFPLTLESARPSHTSQYLCVSSRGLGNEQFFGPGTRLTVL.

Note on this clone: The germline gene is not matched at one end of the junction; a read error may be the cause. The J gene is TRBJ1-5, the V gene TRBV27, with D possibly matching TRBD1 (6 bases). The V gene's germline CDR1 is MNHEY and CDR2 SMNVEV (reference sequence). CDR3 size: 16 residues. For the CDR3, the DNA is TGTGCCAGCAGTTTATACTGGGTCGGGGGCAATCAGCCACAGCATTTT. This gives the protein CASSLYWVGGNQPQHF.

This clone was seen many times. J is TRBJ2-7 and V is TRBV5-6; 13 nucleotides align to TRBD2. CDR3 length equals 14 residues. The V gene's germline CDR1 is SGHDT and CDR2 YYEEEE. The V and J ends lost 3 bases and 3 bases, in that order; junction bases with no gene match: 0. For the CDR3, the DNA is TGTGCCAGCAGCTGGACTAGCGGGGGCTACGAGCAGTACTTC. Translation: CASSWTSGGYEQYF.

For this clone: The sample holds other DNA sequences that translate to the same CDR3. The V gene is TRBV7-3, the J gene TRBJ2-1, with 9 bases identical to TRBD2. V lost 3 bases and J lost 6; bases outside the gene matches: 6. From germline, CDR1 is SGHTA and CDR2 FQGTGA. CDR3 length: 15 residues. CDR3 residues: CASSFGLAGCNEQFF. CDR3 nucleotide sequence: TGTGCCAGCAGCTTCGGTCTAGCGGGGTGCAATGAGCAGTTCTTC.

Relative to its sample, this clone is medium-sized (0.01 to 0.1%). The chain is built from TRBV11-2 and TRBJ2-7, with TRBD2 matching over 9 bases. Germline CDR1 reads SGHAT; CDR2 reads FQNNGV. V lost 6 bases, J lost 0 bases, and 3 bases stayed unmatched. The CDR3 spans 14 residues. The CDR3 nucleotides read TGTGCCAGCAGTTATAGCGGGAGCTCCTACGAGCAGTACTTC. Residues: CASSYSGSSYEQYF.

The chain links TRBV5-1 to TRBJ2-7; 8 nucleotides align to TRBD1. The J segment lost 3 bases and the V segment lost 4 bases, leaving 9 bases of the junction unmatched. The CDR3 is made up of 15 amino acids. Germline CDR1 SGHRS, CDR2 YFSETQ. DNA of the CDR3: TGCGCCAGCAGCCGGGGACAGGCTCCTTTCTACGAGCAGTACTTC. It encodes CASSRGQAPFYEQYF.

This clone was detected many times. The chain carries TRBV27 and TRBJ2-3; D possibly corresponds to TRBD1 (6 bases). The CDR3 sequence is 16 residues long. Germline V gene sequence: CDR1 MNHEY, CDR2 SMNVEV (reference sequence). V lost 3 bases, J lost 0 bases, and 13 bases lay in between. The CDR3 here is CASSFIRGYSTDTQYF. CDR3 bases: TGTGCCAGCAGTTTTATCAGGGGATACAGCACAGATACGCAGTATTTT.

This chain joins TRBV20-1 and TRBJ1-5, with D unresolved. There are 13 residues in the CDR3. Germline-derived CDR1 and CDR2 are DFQATT and SNEGSKA (reference sequence). The ends were cut back, 1 base at V and 6 bases at J, with 10 bases in the middle. In nucleotides, the CDR3 is TGCAGTGCTAGAGGGCAGGATGGTCAGCCCCAGCATTTT. Translating it yields CSARGQDGQPQHF.

V and J are TRBV5-1 and TRBJ2-7; TRBD1 agrees at 9 bases. The CDR3 contains 15 residues. Germline V gene sequence: CDR1 SGHRS, CDR2 YFSETQ. V lost 0 bases and J lost 4; bases outside the gene matches: 5. For the CDR3, the DNA is TGCGCCAGCAGCTTGGAGCCCGGGACAGGGTACGAGCAGTACTTC. Translation: CASSLEPGTGYEQYF.

Note on this clone: It is likely a read error, because the conserved phenylalanine at the end of the CDR3 is missing. This chain links TRBV6-1 with TRBJ2-7, with D perhaps matching TRBD2 (7 bases). The germline V gene has CDR1 MNHNS and CDR2 SASEGT. Trimming pared 6 bases from V and 10 bases from J, leaving 25 bases between. The CDR3 contains 15 residues. The CDR3 region has the DNA TGTGCCAGCAGGGATCTAAGGGGGGGGTCCTACTATCAGTACTTG. Its translation: CASRDLRGGSYYQYL.

This clone was counted many times. This chain connects TRBV19 to TRBJ2-7, with 14 bases aligning to TRBD2. The length of the CDR3 is 19 residues. Germline V gene lookup returns CDR1 LNHDA and CDR2 SQIVND (reference sequence). The V segment lost 10 bases and the J segment 1 base; nucleotides outside the gene matches: 18. This CDR3 reads CAKNGKGTSGSWTSYEQYF. The CDR3 nucleotides read TGTGCCAAGAATGGGAAGGGGACTAGCGGGAGTTGGACATCCTACGAGCAGTACTTC.

V and J are TRBV6-2 or TRBV6-3 and TRBJ1-2; 9 bases map to TRBD1. Per germline, CDR1 MNHEY and CDR2 SVGEGT. This CDR3 comprises 17 residues. J gave up 0 bases and V 5 bases, and 10 bases lay outside the gene matches. The CDR3 loop is CASSPPWDRASNYGYTF. CDR3 nucleotide sequence: TGTGCCAGCAGTCCGCCGTGGGACAGGGCCTCTAACTATGGCTACACCTTC.

A note on this clone: One end of the junction is discordant with germline, which a read error may explain. The CDR3 DNA reads TGTGCCAGCATATCTGCCACCGGGACAGGGCAAGGGACCAAGTACTTC. Translated: CASISATGTGQGTKYF. The rearrangement joins TRBV28 to TRBJ2-5; TRBD1 matches 9 bases. Per the germline V gene, CDR1 is MDHEN and CDR2 is SYDVKM. The CDR3 loop spans 16 amino acids.

This chain joins TRBV18 and TRBJ2-7; TRBD1 or TRBD2 may be the D gene (5 bases each). The germline V gene has CDR1 KGHSH and CDR2 LQKENI. This CDR3 contains 12 residues. Trimming removed 3 bases at V and 6 bases at J, with 9 bases between. CDR3 coding DNA: TGTGCCAGCTCACCCCAGGGACGCGAGCAGTACTTC. Translating it yields CASSPQGREQYF.

This clone has ten or more counts. This chain links TRBV5-1 with TRBJ1-4; no definite D call. Germline V gene lookup returns CDR1 SGHRS and CDR2 YFSETQ. The CDR3 consists of 14 residues. V was trimmed by 4 bases and J by 6 bases, leaving 13 bases between them. The CDR3 DNA reads as TGCGCCAGCAGCGTGGGGAATCCGGATGAAAAACTGTTTTTT. It translates to CASSVGNPDEKLFF.

This clone was detected many times. CDR3 in DNA: TGTGCCAGATCCGGTAACACTGAAGCTTTCTTT. This translates into CARSGNTEAFF. The chain uses TRBV9 and TRBJ1-1; unclear D gene. Germline CDR1 is SGDLS and CDR2 is YYNGEE. V was pared by 8 bases and J by 2 bases, with 7 bases between. CDR3 length: 11 amino acids.

By frequency in the sample, this clone is medium-sized. The chain carries TRBV30 and TRBJ2-7; 7 bases match TRBD2. This CDR3 has 13 residues. CDR1 and CDR2 from the germline V gene are GTSNPN and SVGIG (reference sequence). V trimming: 3 bases; J trimming: 4 bases; junction bases outside the gene matches: 6. The CDR3 nucleotides read TGTGCCTGGAGCCTAGCGGATCATTACGAGCAGTACTTC. Protein product: CAWSLADHYEQYF.

This clone was seen only a few times. The rearrangement joins TRBV29-1 to TRBJ2-5; D is possibly TRBD1 (8 bases). V gave up 6 bases and J gave up 5 bases, with 19 bases separating them. There are 14 residues in the CDR3. CDR1 and CDR2 (germline): SQVTM, ANQGSEA. The CDR3 nucleotides read TGCAGCGTGGGGGGGAACGACAGGGGCGAGACCCAGTACTTC. This translates into CSVGGNDRGETQYF.

This clone was detected a few times. The chain uses TRBV28 and TRBJ2-7, with D uncertain. This CDR3 contains 12 residues. The germline V and J ends were trimmed by 7 bases and 0 bases, with 7 bases remaining between them. Germline loops: CDR1 MDHEN, CDR2 SYDVKM. The CDR3 DNA follows: TGTGCCAGCATGATCGGCTCCTACGAGCAGTACTTC. As protein: CASMIGSYEQYF.

This clone was observed a single time. V usage is TRBV5-1 and J usage is TRBJ2-3; tentatively, D is TRBD2 (6 bases). The CDR3 is 15 residues long. The ends were cut back, 4 bases at V and 6 bases at J, with 18 bases in the middle. Germline CDR1 and CDR2: SGHRS and YFSETQ. CDR3 sequence (DNA): TGCGCCAGCAGCCCGGGGGTACTATCTGGTGATACGCAGTATTTT. The encoded protein is CASSPGVLSGDTQYF.

This rearrangement joins TRBV11-3 to TRBJ1-1; 7 nucleotides line up with TRBD1. The V segment lost 5 bases and the J segment 5 bases; nucleotides outside the gene matches: 8. Looked up from germline, CDR1 is SGHNT and CDR2 is YENEEA. This CDR3 spans 14 amino acids. The chain's CDR3 is CASSQQGLGTEAFF. CDR3 bases: TGTGCCAGCAGCCAACAGGGGCTGGGGACTGAAGCTTTCTTT.

V and J are TRBV7-3 and TRBJ2-1; D is undetermined. CDR3 length: 13 amino acids. The ends were cut back, 1 base at V and 4 bases at J, with 5 bases in the middle. The V gene's germline CDR1 is SGHTA and CDR2 FQGTGA. In DNA form, the CDR3 reads TGTGCCAGCAGCTTAAACGGTTACAATGAGCAGTTCTTC. As protein: CASSLNGYNEQFF.

This clone was observed many times. The rearrangement joins TRBV20-1 to TRBJ2-5, with D perhaps assigned TRBD1 or TRBD2 (5 bases each). CDR3 length: 14 amino acids. Germline V gives CDR1 DFQATT, CDR2 SNEGSKA (reference sequence). Trimming removed 5 bases at V and 5 bases at J, with 18 bases between. The CDR3 region is CSAHLWGRDETQYF. CDR3 nucleotide sequence: TGCAGTGCTCATCTCTGGGGTCGGGACGAGACCCAGTACTTC.

The chain joins TRBV15 to TRBJ2-7; 7 bases align to TRBD1. The CDR3 has 13 amino acids. Germline loops: CDR1 LNHNV, CDR2 YYDKDF (reference sequence). V trimming: 3 bases; J trimming: 5 bases; junction bases outside the gene matches: 4. The CDR3 spells CATSRGQLDEQYF. DNA for the CDR3: TGTGCCACCAGCAGGGGACAGCTGGACGAGCAGTACTTC.

This clone was detected many times. This rearrangement joins TRBV5-4 to TRBJ2-5, with D hard to call. This CDR3 is built from 14 residues. V lost 2 bases to trimming and J lost 3 bases, with 11 bases between them. The germline gives CDR1 SGHNT, CDR2 YYREEE (reference sequence). CDR3 in DNA: TGTGCCAGCAGCTTTAAAACTGCAGAAGAGACCCAGTACTTC. Encoded protein: CASSFKTAEETQYF.

The rearrangement joins TRBV11-2 to TRBJ1-2, with 9 bases matching TRBD1. The CDR3 spans 14 residues. The V gene end was trimmed by 5 bases and the J gene end by 6 bases; junction bases not matched to a gene: 7. Germline V gene lookup returns CDR1 SGHAT and CDR2 FQNNGV. CDR3 sequence (DNA): TGTGCCAGCAGCCTAACCAGACAGGGGGATGGCTACACCTTC. Residues: CASSLTRQGDGYTF.

The chain couples TRBV4-1 to TRBJ2-2; TRBD2 is a possible D gene (5 bases). V lost 4 bases, J lost 7 bases, and 13 bases lay in between. CDR3 length equals 14 residues. The V gene's germline CDR1 is MGHRA and CDR2 YSYEKL. CDR3 nucleotides: TGCGCCAGCAGCCCGAGGGAGTACATCGGGGAGCTGTTTTTT. It yields the protein CASSPREYIGELFF.

The sample holds a few counts of this clone. Here the CDR3 omits its conserved ending phenylalanine or tryptophan, so a read error is the likely source. The rearrangement uses TRBV28 and TRBJ1-6; D is undetermined. Germline CDR1 and CDR2: MDHEN and SYDVKM. This CDR3 comprises 12 residues. The CDR3 loop reads CTSSGLNSPLHL. The CDR3 nucleotides read TGTACCAGCAGTGGGTTAAATTCACCCCTCCACCTT.

The chain recombines TRBV18 with TRBJ2-3; a weak D match, TRBD2 (5 bases). The CDR3 runs 16 residues. Deletions cut 3 bases from V and 2 bases from J, with 15 bases between. Germline V gives CDR1 KGHSH, CDR2 LQKENI. CDR3 protein: CASSPRRVDYTDTQYF. CDR3 DNA sequence: TGTGCCAGCTCACCGCGGCGGGTTGACTACACAGATACGCAGTATTTT.